One and the same sample provided the 6 T cell receptor beta chains below, sequenced in a study of identical twins. TCRdb re-derived calls from the 5' RACE reads in MiXCR, one entry per CDR3 protein. The repertoire holds around 490,000 distinct CDR3 sequences, with about 16% as singletons. The sample was also linked to a second study, of yellow fever vaccine responses in identical twins.

What was sequenced was CD4+ T cells sorted from blood. These receptors originate from a woman under 30 in good health.

There are many counts of this clonotype. This chain connects TRBV28 to TRBJ2-7; D remains ambiguous. Germline CDR1 MDHEN, CDR2 SYDVKM. This CDR3 is built from 14 residues. Trimming removed 2 bases at V and 0 bases at J, with 8 bases between. DNA of the CDR3: TGTGCCAGCAGTTTAAGGCGGTCCTCCTACGAGCAGTACTTC. Protein: CASSLRRSSYEQYF.

The CDR3 DNA reads as TGTGCCATCAGTGACCCCTCGATGAAGTCCACCGGGGAGCTGTTTTTT. It encodes CAISDPSMKSTGELFF. The chain is built from TRBV10-3 and TRBJ2-2; no reliable D call. The ends were cut back, 3 bases at V and 4 bases at J, with 15 bases in the middle. Germline CDR1 reads ENHRY; CDR2 reads SYGVKD. This CDR3 spans 16 amino acids.

The chain recombines TRBV18 with TRBJ2-1; D is ambiguous. V was pared by 3 bases and J by 10 bases, with 13 bases between. In germline, CDR1 is KGHSH, CDR2 LQKENI. This CDR3 contains 13 residues. Here the CDR3 DNA reads TGTGCCAGCTCACCCCCCGGCGGCCTGGAGCAGTTCTTC. This encodes CASSPPGGLEQFF.

This clonotype has more than one count but fewer than ten. The CDR3 DNA follows: TGTGCCAGCTCACCACTTTCGACCAGCTCCTACAATGAGCAGTTCTTC. Protein: CASSPLSTSSYNEQFF. The V and J genes are TRBV18 and TRBJ2-1, with D hard to call. Germline V CDR1 and CDR2: KGHSH, LQKENI. V gave up 1 base and J gave up 0 bases, with 10 bases separating them. The CDR3 sequence is 16 residues long.

Ten or more counts support this clonotype. V usage is TRBV12-3 or TRBV12-4 and J usage is TRBJ2-2, with TRBD2 matching 13 bases. The CDR3 spans 16 residues. The V gene end was trimmed by 3 bases and the J gene end by 8 bases; junction bases not matched to a gene: 6. The CDR3 loop reads CASSFGLAGAVGELFF. The CDR3 DNA sequence: TGTGCCAGCAGTTTTGGACTAGCGGGAGCGGTAGGGGAGCTGTTTTTT.

The chain carries TRBV6-5 and TRBJ2-6, with TRBD1 matching 9 bases. This CDR3 has 18 amino acids. Per the germline V gene, CDR1 is MNHEY and CDR2 is SVGAGI. Germline trimming cut 2 bases from V and 6 bases from J; bases unmatched to any gene: 11. The chain's CDR3 is CASSYRGQGGAEANVLTF. The CDR3 DNA sequence: TGTGCCAGCAGTTACCGGGGACAGGGAGGGGCTGAGGCCAACGTCCTGACTTTC.